The 26 T cell receptor beta chains below all came from one sample that was sequenced in a study of naive and memory T cell subsets. Notes on the study in general: Possibly reflecting memory cells re-expressing CD45RA, a few larger clonotypes occurred in naive repertoires, especially CD8.

Both TRBC1 and TRBC2 were covered by a beta constant-region primer of two equimolar oligonucleotides. Nested alpha and beta constant-region primers with the SP2 primer drove four PCR rounds on ligated cDNA. From the UMI-ligation and nested PCR reads, TCRdb called clonotypes with MiXCR, one entry per CDR3 protein. The repertoire holds roughly 92,000 distinct CDR3 sequences, approximately 10% seen once, with over 0.11% in the top ten. Antigen specificity for these receptors is unknown. Input material: naive CD4+ T cells from blood. Receptors originate from a human donor in good health.

This clonotype was found many times. This chain links TRBV4-2 with TRBJ1-6; D remains unclear. V gave up 0 bases and J gave up 0 bases, with 12 bases separating them. This CDR3 is built from 18 residues. Germline CDR1 LGHNA, CDR2 YNFKEQ. CDR3 amino acids: CASSQDYGSSSYNSPLHF. CDR3 nucleotide sequence: TGTGCCAGCAGCCAAGATTATGGGTCAAGCTCCTATAATTCACCCCTCCACTTT.

This clonotype was detected many times. J is TRBJ1-4 and V is TRBV7-2; no firm D call. The CDR3 is 13 residues long. The germline V gene encodes CDR1 SGHTA and CDR2 FQGNSA. V lost 0 bases to trimming and J lost 6 bases, with 5 bases between them. The CDR3 here is CASSLAPDEKLFF. The CDR3 region has the DNA TGTGCCAGCAGCTTAGCGCCGGATGAAAAACTGTTTTTT.

The chain joins TRBV29-1 to TRBJ1-3, with 8 bases that match TRBD1. Germline V CDR1 and CDR2: SQVTM, ANQGSEA. The CDR3 length is 14 residues. The V and J ends lost 6 bases and 0 bases, in that order; junction bases with no gene match: 4. In DNA, the CDR3 is TGCAGCGTGGGACAGGCTCACTCTGGAAACACCATATATTTT. Amino acid sequence: CSVGQAHSGNTIYF. The whole variable domain, remainder taken from reference TRBV29-1 and TRBJ1-3, is SAVISQKPSRDICQRGTSLTIQCQVDSQVTMMFWYRQQPGQSLTLIATANQGSEATYESGFVIDKFPISRPNLTFSTLTVSNMSPEDSSIYLCSVGQAHSGNTIYFGEGSWLTVV.

This clonotype was observed many times. V gene TRBV29-1 combines with J gene TRBJ2-5, with 14 bases lining up with TRBD2. V lost 6 bases, J lost 2 bases, and 2 bases stayed unmatched. Germline CDR1 and CDR2: SQVTM and ANQGSEA. The CDR3 is 14 amino acids. This chain's CDR3 is CSVGLAGAQETQYF. The CDR3 nucleotides read TGCAGCGTGGGACTAGCGGGGGCACAAGAGACCCAGTACTTC.

This clonotype was found a few times. This chain links TRBV20-1 with TRBJ2-3; TRBD1 agrees at 7 bases. V shed 6 bases and J 3 bases; nucleotides not matched to a gene: 9. The CDR3 length is 14 residues. From germline, CDR1 is DFQATT and CDR2 SNEGSKA (reference sequence). Here the CDR3 reads CSALWGRGTDTQYF. The DNA of the CDR3 is TGCAGTGCGCTGTGGGGCAGGGGGACAGATACGCAGTATTTT.

This clonotype was observed a few times. CDR3 bases: TGTGCCAGCAGCTTAGGGTACAGGGAACTAAATTCACCCCTCCACTTT. Translation gives CASSLGYRELNSPLHF. The chain is built from TRBV7-2 and TRBJ1-6; tentative D call: TRBD1 (6 bases). Germline values: CDR1 SGHTA, CDR2 FQGNSA. V dropped 1 base and J dropped 7 bases, with 14 bases sitting between them. The CDR3 loop spans 16 amino acids. Full variable domain (rest looked up from reference TRBV7-2 and TRBJ1-6): GAGVSQSPSNKVTEKGKDVELRCDPISGHTALYWYRQSLGQGLEFLIYFQGNSAPDKSGLPSDRFSAERTGGSVSTLTIQRTQQEDSAVYLCASSLGYRELNSPLHFGNGTRLTVT.

This clonotype was observed at least ten times. V usage is TRBV5-1 and J usage is TRBJ2-6, with D possibly being TRBD2 (5 bases). The germline V gene has CDR1 SGHRS and CDR2 YFSETQ. V was cut by 4 bases and J by 4 bases, with 12 bases left in between. The CDR3 has 15 amino acids. The CDR3: CASSLPPGGANVLTF. The DNA for the CDR3 is TGCGCCAGCAGCCTTCCCCCGGGAGGGGCCAACGTCCTGACTTTC.

This clonotype was counted only a few times. This chain uses TRBV20-1 with TRBJ1-1; D not certain. CDR3 length: 13 residues. Germline assignment: CDR1 DFQATT and CDR2 SNEGSKA (reference sequence). The V and J ends lost 4 bases and 3 bases respectively, with 12 bases between them. CDR3 nucleotides: TGCAGTGCTATCGCAGATGAGCACACTGAAGCTTTCTTT. This encodes CSAIADEHTEAFF.

This clonotype has at least ten counts. The genes are TRBV7-6 and TRBJ2-3, with TRBD2 matching 12 bases. Germline V gives CDR1 SGHVS, CDR2 FNYEAQ. This CDR3 comprises 18 residues. The V gene end was trimmed by 3 bases and the J gene end by 0 bases; junction bases not matched to a gene: 7. CDR3 residues: CASSLTSGGATSTDTQYF. The CDR3 coding sequence is TGTGCCAGCAGCTTGACTAGCGGGGGAGCTACTAGCACAGATACGCAGTATTTT.

This clonotype was counted ten times or more. The chain couples TRBV12-3 or TRBV12-4 to TRBJ2-7, with TRBD2 matching 9 bases. J was trimmed by 0 bases and V by 7 bases; bases with no gene match: 10. CDR3 length: 16 amino acids. This CDR3 is CASTLSGSPSSYEQYF. CDR3 sequence (DNA): TGTGCCAGCACTCTTAGCGGGAGCCCTAGCTCCTACGAGCAGTACTTC.

On this clonotype: Just one base apart from a much larger clone, this may be a read error. This chain uses TRBV6-2 or TRBV6-3 with TRBJ2-1; no reliable D call. This CDR3 region has 15 residues. Germline V gives CDR1 MNHEY, CDR2 SVGEGT. The CDR3 region has the DNA TGTACCAGCAGTTACTCCACAGTGAGAGGTAATGAGCAGTTCTTC. This sequence encodes CTSSYSTVRGNEQFF.

This clonotype was counted at least ten times. This chain connects TRBV28 to TRBJ1-5; 7 bases fit TRBD1. Germline assignment: CDR1 MDHEN and CDR2 SYDVKM. The CDR3 has 15 amino acids. V was clipped by 6 bases and J by 4 bases; unmatched bases: 9. CDR3 region: CASSPRQGGNQPQHF. CDR3 nucleotide sequence: TGTGCCAGCAGCCCACGACAGGGAGGAAATCAGCCCCAGCATTTT.

This clonotype was counted ten times or more. The chain uses TRBV7-2 and TRBJ2-3; D remains ambiguous. The germline V gene has CDR1 SGHTA and CDR2 FQGNSA. The CDR3 sequence is 15 residues long. Between the trimmed V and J ends, which lost 3 bases and 2 bases, there was a span of 12 bases. CDR3 amino acids: CASSFSPQDTDTQYF. The CDR3 bases are TGTGCCAGCAGCTTTAGCCCCCAGGACACAGATACGCAGTATTTT.

This clonotype was found many times. The chain employs TRBV6-5 and TRBJ2-1; TRBD1 matches at 9 bases. V lost 2 bases and J lost 5; bases outside the gene matches: 10. The germline gives CDR1 MNHEY, CDR2 SVGAGI. This CDR3 comprises 17 residues. This CDR3 is CASSYRTGTGSNNEQFF. The CDR3 coding sequence is TGTGCCAGCAGTTACCGTACCGGGACAGGGTCGAACAATGAGCAGTTCTTC.

This clonotype has a handful of counts. The chain uses TRBV12-3 or TRBV12-4 and TRBJ2-5; D unclear. There are 12 residues in the CDR3. V lost 6 bases and J lost 4, with 9 bases in between. The CDR3: CASSKIGETQYF. The CDR3 DNA follows: TGTGCCAGCAGCAAAATCGGAGAGACCCAGTACTTC.

This clonotype was observed once. This chain uses TRBV5-6 with TRBJ2-7; D gene unclear. The V and J ends lost 0 bases and 4 bases respectively, with 11 bases between them. The CDR3 is made up of 14 amino acids. Germline-derived CDR1 and CDR2 are SGHDT and YYEEEE. CDR3 amino acids: CASSLEGRYYEQYF. The CDR3 DNA reads TGTGCCAGCAGCTTGGAGGGCAGATATTACGAGCAGTACTTC.

This clonotype came up a few times. V usage is TRBV6-2 or TRBV6-3 and J usage is TRBJ2-3; TRBD2 matches at 9 bases. This CDR3 comprises 17 residues. V shed 5 bases and J 5 bases; nucleotides not matched to a gene: 14. Per the germline V gene, CDR1 is MNHEY and CDR2 is SVGEGT. The CDR3 nucleotides are TGTGCCAGCAGTCAACAACCACAGCGGGGGGATGGAGATACGCAGTATTTT. This gives the protein CASSQQPQRGDGDTQYF.

This clonotype was detected many times. The chain combines TRBV24-1 with TRBJ2-5; 8 bases are a match to TRBD1. The germline gives CDR1 KGHDR, CDR2 SFDVKD. This CDR3 contains 17 residues. With V trimmed by 3 bases and J by 5 bases, 13 bases remained unmatched. Here the CDR3 reads CATSDPNDRGGFETQYF. The CDR3 DNA reads TGTGCCACCAGTGATCCCAACGACAGGGGAGGTTTTGAGACCCAGTACTTC.

This chain links TRBV28 with TRBJ1-2; D is unresolved. The CDR3 consists of 17 residues. The V gene lost 3 bases and the J gene lost 2 bases, with 19 bases spanning the gap. Germline lookup yields CDR1 MDHEN and CDR2 SYDVKM. The CDR3 loop is CASSFQDSSGVNYGYTF. CDR3 nucleotide sequence: TGTGCCAGCAGTTTTCAAGATTCTAGTGGCGTCAACTATGGCTACACCTTC.

This clonotype has more than one count but fewer than ten. The V and J genes are TRBV5-1 and TRBJ1-2; 9 bases match TRBD1. Looked up from germline, CDR1 is SGHRS and CDR2 is YFSETQ. The V and J ends lost 3 bases and 5 bases, in that order; junction bases with no gene match: 11. This CDR3 is built from 16 residues. CDR3 amino acids: CASSSSVGQGWYGYTF. The CDR3, as DNA: TGCGCCAGCAGCTCGAGCGTGGGACAGGGCTGGTATGGCTACACCTTC.

This clonotype was seen only a few times. V and J are TRBV19 and TRBJ2-7, with TRBD2 matching 9 bases. Germline lookup yields CDR1 LNHDA and CDR2 SQIVND (reference sequence). V shed 3 bases, J shed 4 bases, and the junction held 4 bases outside the gene matches. CDR3 length equals 14 residues. The CDR3 spells CASSISLAGYEQYF. CDR3 DNA: TGTGCCAGTAGTATCTCCCTAGCGGGGTACGAGCAGTACTTC.

J is TRBJ2-1 and V is TRBV28; 12 nucleotides match TRBD2. The ends lost 10 bases at V and 7 bases at J; junction bases unmatched: 11. There are 15 residues in the CDR3. The germline V gene has CDR1 MDHEN and CDR2 SYDVKM. CDR3 in amino acids: CATDRLAGGQNEQFF. CDR3 nucleotides: TGTGCCACAGATCGGCTAGCGGGGGGGCAGAATGAGCAGTTCTTC.

In its sample, this clonotype was seen many times. This chain links TRBV7-9 with TRBJ2-7; 8 positions match TRBD1. Germline V gene sequence: CDR1 SEHNR, CDR2 FQNEAQ (reference sequence). The CDR3 has 13 residues. V dropped 4 bases and J dropped 8; count of bases not matched to a gene: 7. CDR3 nucleotides: TGTGCCAGCAGCTCGACTGGACAGGGCAAGCAGTACTTC. Translated: CASSSTGQGKQYF.

In its sample, this clonotype was seen many times. This chain connects TRBV20-1 to TRBJ2-3; 7 bases align to TRBD2. The CDR3 consists of 14 residues. The V gene's germline CDR1 is DFQATT and CDR2 SNEGSKA (reference sequence). Trimming at V came to 3 bases and at J to 0 bases, leaving 3 bases not matched to a gene. The CDR3 DNA reads as TGCAGTGCTAGGGACGGGGGGAGCACAGATACGCAGTATTTT. Protein product: CSARDGGSTDTQYF.

This clonotype was observed a handful of times. V gene TRBV20-1 combines with J gene TRBJ1-5, with D perhaps TRBD1 (5 bases). Germline CDR1 reads DFQATT; CDR2 reads SNEGSKA (reference sequence). This CDR3 is built from 14 residues. V lost 3 bases, J lost 1 base, and 10 bases lay in between. In DNA, the CDR3 is TGCAGTGCTAGTAACAGGCGAAGCAATCAGCCCCAGCATTTT. It translates to CSASNRRSNQPQHF.

This clonotype has a handful of counts. This chain connects TRBV6-2 or TRBV6-3 to TRBJ2-3, with D unclear. The germline V gene encodes CDR1 MNHEY and CDR2 SVGEGT. Trimming stripped 0 bases from V and 1 base from J, with 11 bases between. The CDR3 is made up of 16 amino acids. The CDR3 DNA is TGTGCCAGCAGTTACTCAACTTGGCCCCGCACAGATACGCAGTATTTT. It codes for CASSYSTWPRTDTQYF.